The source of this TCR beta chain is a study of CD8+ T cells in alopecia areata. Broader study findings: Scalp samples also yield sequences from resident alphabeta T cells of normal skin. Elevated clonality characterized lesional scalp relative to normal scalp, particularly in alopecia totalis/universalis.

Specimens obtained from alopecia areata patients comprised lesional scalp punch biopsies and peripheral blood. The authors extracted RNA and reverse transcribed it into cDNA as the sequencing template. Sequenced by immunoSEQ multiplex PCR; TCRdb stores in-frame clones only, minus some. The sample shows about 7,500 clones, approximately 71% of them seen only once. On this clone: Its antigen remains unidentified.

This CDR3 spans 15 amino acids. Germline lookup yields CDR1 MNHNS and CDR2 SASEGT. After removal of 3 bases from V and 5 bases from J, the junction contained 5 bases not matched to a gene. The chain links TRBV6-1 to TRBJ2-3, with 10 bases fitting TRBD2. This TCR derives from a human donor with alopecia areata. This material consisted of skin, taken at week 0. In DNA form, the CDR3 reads TGTGCCAGCAGTGACCTAGCGGGGGCGGAAGATACGCAGTATTTT. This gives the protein CASSDLAGAEDTQYF.